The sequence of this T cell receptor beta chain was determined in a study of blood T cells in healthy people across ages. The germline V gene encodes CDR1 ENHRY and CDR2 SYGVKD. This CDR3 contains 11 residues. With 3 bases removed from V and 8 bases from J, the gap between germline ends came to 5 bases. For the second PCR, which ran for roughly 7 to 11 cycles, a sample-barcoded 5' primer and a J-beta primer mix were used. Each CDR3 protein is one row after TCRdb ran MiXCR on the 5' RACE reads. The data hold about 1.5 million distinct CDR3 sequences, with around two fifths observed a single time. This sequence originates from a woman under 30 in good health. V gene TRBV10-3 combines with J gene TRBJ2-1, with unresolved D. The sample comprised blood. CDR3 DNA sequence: TGTGCCATCAGTGACGTCGATGAGCAGTTCTTC. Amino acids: CAISDVDEQFF.